This TCR beta chain emerged from a study of T cell changes during pregnancy in multiple sclerosis. In this sample, this clone turned up a few times. Per germline, CDR1 MNHEY and CDR2 SVGAGI. The CDR3 extends over 14 amino acids. V was pared by 5 bases and J by 2 bases, with 5 bases of the junction left unmatched. Sequencing was performed with immunoSEQ multiplex PCR; in TCRdb, only in-frame clones are kept and a portion is missing. Of some 21,000 clones in the sample, approximately 86% were seen once. Sequences were derived from CD8+ T cells from peripheral blood mononuclear cells, sampled in the first trimester of pregnancy. The V gene is TRBV6-5, the J gene TRBJ2-7, with 8 nucleotides matching TRBD1. The clonotype was recovered from a female donor in good health, enrolled as a control in a pregnancy study. Here the CDR3 DNA reads TGTGCCAGCAGTGAACAGGGGGAGGCCTACGAGCAGTACTTC. Protein product: CASSEQGEAYEQYF.